The 14 T cell receptor beta chains below all came from one sample that was sequenced in a study of T cell responses to AZD1222 COVID-19 vaccine. Sequenced by immunoSEQ multiplex PCR; TCRdb stores in-frame clones only, minus some. The top ten clones hold under 14% of a sample with 150,000 to 200,000 clones, approximately 86% of them seen once. The sequenced sample was peripheral blood, obtained 28 days after the second AZD1222 dose. The receptors stem from an adult who received the AZD1222 COVID-19 vaccine.

V usage is TRBV30 and J usage is TRBJ2-1, with TRBD2 matching over 10 bases. The CDR3 consists of 15 residues. The V and J ends lost 5 bases and 4 bases, in that order; junction bases with no gene match: 8. Per the germline V gene, CDR1 is GTSNPN and CDR2 is SVGIG (reference sequence). CDR3 in amino acids: CAWGVKTSGYNEQFF. CDR3 nucleotides: TGTGCCTGGGGGGTGAAGACTAGCGGGTACAATGAGCAGTTCTTC. Full variable domain (missing parts from reference TRBV30 and TRBJ2-1): SQTIHQWPATLVQPVGSPLSLECTVEGTSNPNLYWYRQAAGRGLQLLFYSVGIGQISSEVPQNLSASRPQDRQFILSSKKLLLSDSGFYLCAWGVKTSGYNEQFFGPGTRLTVL.

The chain joins TRBV2 to TRBJ2-3; 10 positions agree with TRBD2. J gave up 1 base and V 3 bases, and 7 bases lay outside the gene matches. The CDR3 has 17 residues. CDR1 and CDR2 from the germline V gene are SNHLY and FYNNEI. The chain's CDR3 is CASSDYRLAGGTDTQYF. The CDR3 DNA reads TGTGCCAGCAGTGACTATCGCCTAGCGGGGGGCACAGATACGCAGTATTTT.

CDR3 region: CASSSQGYQETQYF. For the CDR3, the DNA is TGTGCCAGCAGCTCACAGGGGTACCAAGAGACCCAGTACTTC. The chain recombines TRBV5-6 with TRBJ2-5, with 7 bases aligning to TRBD1. Germline CDR1 SGHDT, CDR2 YYEEEE. The CDR3 length is 14 residues. Germline trimming cut 3 bases from V and 0 bases from J; bases unmatched to any gene: 2.

The V gene is TRBV4-1, the J gene TRBJ2-5, with D possibly being TRBD2 (7 bases). CDR1 MGHRA and CDR2 YSYEKL come from the germline V gene. V was clipped by 0 bases and J by 2 bases, with 13 bases between them. This CDR3 comprises 16 residues. DNA for the CDR3: TGCGCCAGCAGCCAAGATTTGCGGGGGCTACAAGAGACCCAGTACTTC. Amino acid sequence: CASSQDLRGLQETQYF.

This clone occurred once. The chain couples TRBV27 to TRBJ1-2; 7 bases line up with TRBD1. This CDR3 is 14 amino acids long. Unmatched junction bases numbered 8, after V lost 3 bases and J lost 7 bases. CDR1 and CDR2 (germline): MNHEY, SMNVEV (reference sequence). CDR3 sequence: CASSFSTGTVGYTF. The CDR3 DNA sequence: TGTGCCAGCAGTTTTTCCACCGGGACAGTTGGCTACACCTTC.

The chain recombines TRBV2 with TRBJ1-4, with D perhaps TRBD1 (5 bases). In germline, CDR1 is SNHLY, CDR2 FYNNEI. The ends were cut back, 8 bases at V and 6 bases at J, with 10 bases in the middle. The CDR3 extends over 12 amino acids. The CDR3 DNA follows: TGTGCCAGCGCTGGGGGATATGAAAAACTGTTTTTT. This encodes CASAGGYEKLFF.

The chain combines TRBV19 with TRBJ2-7; 9 nucleotides align to TRBD1. The junction had 9 bases not matched to a gene; V was cut back by 6 bases and J by 6 bases. CDR1 LNHDA and CDR2 SQIVND come from the germline V gene (reference sequence). There are 14 residues in the CDR3. CDR3 nucleotide sequence: TGTGCCAGTAGCGGGGGACAGGGCGGCTTCGAGCAGTACTTC. Translated: CASSGGQGGFEQYF.

V gene TRBV30 combines with J gene TRBJ2-7; D unresolved. CDR3 length: 14 residues. V was cut by 1 base and J by 4 bases, with 14 bases left in between. The germline V gene encodes CDR1 GTSNPN and CDR2 SVGIG (reference sequence). DNA for the CDR3: TGTGCCTGGAGTGCCGGGTCCTGGGTTTACGAGCAGTACTTC. Protein sequence: CAWSAGSWVYEQYF.

To note about this clone: The same CDR3 also results from other DNA sequences found in this sample. The chain combines TRBV5-1 with TRBJ2-2, with 8 bases that match TRBD2. Germline CDR1 and CDR2: SGHRS and YFSETQ. The J segment lost 6 bases and the V segment lost 0 bases, leaving 1 base of the junction unmatched. CDR3 size: 14 residues. The CDR3 DNA reads as TGCGCCAGCAGCTTGGCGGGGGGGCCCGGGGAGCTGTTTTTT. Protein product: CASSLAGGPGELFF.

The chain has TRBV28 and TRBJ1-6, with a weak D call TRBD1 (5 bases). CDR1 MDHEN and CDR2 SYDVKM come from the germline V gene. The CDR3 loop spans 14 amino acids. Trimming took 6 bases from V and 7 from J, leaving 13 bases between them. CDR3 DNA sequence: TGTGCCAGCAGACAGACAGCGTGGAATTCACCCCTCCACTTT. As protein: CASRQTAWNSPLHF.

As concerns this clone: Other DNA sequences in this specimen translate into the identical CDR3. This chain links TRBV13 with TRBJ1-5, with D perhaps TRBD1 (5 bases). Germline V gene sequence: CDR1 PRHDT, CDR2 FYEKMQ (reference sequence). The CDR3 consists of 15 residues. Trimming removed 2 bases from V and 2 bases from J, with 10 bases in between. In nucleotides, the CDR3 is TGTGCCAGCAGCTTAAGGCGGGGCGGCAATCAGCCCCAGCATTTT. Residues: CASSLRRGGNQPQHF.

This sequence joins TRBV16 and TRBJ2-1; 8 nucleotides agree with TRBD1. V was clipped by 3 bases and J by 1 base; unmatched bases: 8. The CDR3 contains 17 residues. Germline V lookup: CDR1 KGHSY, CDR2 FQNENV. This CDR3 reads CASSHPKGQESYNEQFF. The CDR3 DNA follows: TGTGCCAGCAGCCATCCAAAGGGACAGGAGTCCTACAATGAGCAGTTCTTC. The complete variable domain, with remaining parts taken from reference TRBV16 and TRBJ2-1, reads GEEVAQTPKHLVRGEGQKAKLYCAPIKGHSYVFWYQQVLKNEFKFLISFQNENVFDETGMPKERFSAKCLPNSPCSLEIQATKLEDSAVYFCASSHPKGQESYNEQFFGPGTRLTVL.

In its sample, this clone was seen a few times. CDR3 in amino acids: CASSTPRWVSPLHF. CDR3 bases: TGTGCCAGCAGCACTCCACGGTGGGTTTCACCCCTCCACTTT. The V gene is TRBV5-6, the J gene TRBJ1-6; D unclear. CDR1 SGHDT and CDR2 YYEEEE come from the germline V gene. The CDR3 consists of 14 residues. V was shortened by 4 bases and J by 9 bases, with 14 bases between the two germline ends. Complete variable domain (other parts from reference TRBV5-6 and TRBJ1-6): DAGVTQSPTHLIKTRGQQVTLRCSPKSGHDTVSWYQQALGQGPQFIFQYYEEEERQRGNFPDRFSGHQFPNYSSELNVNALLLGDSALYLCASSTPRWVSPLHFGNGTRLTVT.

The V gene is TRBV20-1, the J gene TRBJ2-1; tentatively, D is TRBD2 (6 bases). Germline CDR1 and CDR2: DFQATT and SNEGSKA (reference sequence). The ends were cut back, 6 bases at V and 7 bases at J, with 10 bases in the middle. There are 11 residues in the CDR3. The CDR3 bases are TGCAGTGCAGAACTAGCTAATGAGCAGTTCTTC. Its translation is CSAELANEQFF.